One sample yielded the 27 T cell receptor beta chains listed below, sequenced in a study of metastatic and nonmetastatic thyroid tumors. TCRdb reprocessed the PCR reads via MiXCR. Of 15,000 or so clones in the sample, less than 20% are singletons; the top ten hold 15% to 20%. Patients were all untreated before their thyroid surgery. Sequenced sample: blood. These receptors were collected from a female donor with papillary thyroid cancer or a benign thyroid nodule (not recorded which). Some clones in this sample may be carry-over from other donors' samples.

The chain links TRBV11-2 to TRBJ2-3; 8 nucleotides agree with TRBD2. CDR1 is SGHAT, CDR2 FQNNGV, per germline. This CDR3 has 15 residues. V gave up 3 bases and J gave up 1 base; unmatched junction bases: 3. CDR3: CASSLGAGGTDTQYF. The CDR3 DNA is TGTGCCAGCAGCTTGGGAGCGGGAGGCACAGATACGCAGTATTTT.

A few counts support this clone. The chain couples TRBV15 to TRBJ1-1; D might be TRBD1 (6 bases). The germline V gene has CDR1 LNHNV and CDR2 YYDKDF (reference sequence). The CDR3 has 12 amino acids. V was cut by 5 bases and J by 12 bases, with 16 bases left in between. The chain's CDR3 is CATSPAGAETFF. CDR3 bases: TGTGCCACCAGCCCAGCAGGGGCTGAGACTTTCTTT.

The CDR3 DNA is TGTGCCAGCAGCGTAGAGCCCCGAACTCAAATCACAGATACGCAGTATTTT. This codes for CASSVEPRTQITDTQYF. The chain recombines TRBV9 with TRBJ2-3; D is ambiguous. CDR1 SGDLS and CDR2 YYNGEE come from the germline V gene. Trimming took off 0 bases at V and 2 bases at J, with 16 bases between the two ends. CDR3 length equals 17 residues.

This clone was picked up many times. The J gene is TRBJ2-4, the V gene TRBV24-1; D might be TRBD1 or TRBD2, each matching 5 bases. The V end lost 3 bases, the J end lost 15 bases, and 14 bases lay between the germline ends. The CDR3 is 12 amino acids. Germline CDR1 and CDR2: KGHDR and SFDVKD. The CDR3 sequence: CATSDGGERPYF. The CDR3 nucleotides are TGTGCCACCAGTGATGGGGGAGAAAGGCCGTACTTC.

In this sample, this clone turned up many times. The gene calls are TRBV5-1 and TRBJ2-3, with TRBD1 identical over 8 bases. The CDR3 sequence is 17 residues long. V shed 4 bases, J shed 6 bases, and the junction held 16 bases outside the gene matches. CDR1 is SGHRS and CDR2 is YFSETQ in the germline V gene. CDR3 sequence (DNA): TGCGCCAGCAGCCCCGGTCGAGTCGGGACAGGCGGGGATACGCAGTATTTT. It specifies CASSPGRVGTGGDTQYF.

The sample holds many counts of this clone. This chain joins TRBV20-1 and TRBJ1-5; 10 bases are shared with TRBD1. Looked up from germline, CDR1 is DFQATT and CDR2 is SNEGSKA (reference sequence). The CDR3 extends over 17 amino acids. V dropped 2 bases and J dropped 0; count of bases not matched to a gene: 7. In nucleotides, the CDR3 is TGCAGTGCTAGACGAGGACAGGGGGGATATAGCAATCAGCCCCAGCATTTT. This sequence encodes CSARRGQGGYSNQPQHF.

In its sample, this clone was seen a few times. The chain carries TRBV19 and TRBJ1-5; D not resolved. Per the germline V gene, CDR1 is LNHDA and CDR2 is SQIVND (reference sequence). V dropped 0 bases and J dropped 6 bases, with 12 bases sitting between them. The CDR3 consists of 15 residues. CDR3 bases: TGTGCCAGTAGTATAGATTTGACATGGGGTCAGCCCCAGCATTTT. Protein product: CASSIDLTWGQPQHF.

The chain couples TRBV4-1 to TRBJ2-7; D remains ambiguous. The V end was cut by 0 bases, the J end by 3 bases, with 18 bases between. From germline, CDR1 is MGHRA and CDR2 YSYEKL. The CDR3 contains 17 residues. CDR3 DNA sequence: TGCGCCAGCAGCCAAGATTTTGCGCCTGAAGGGATCTACGAGCAGTACTTC. Its protein product is CASSQDFAPEGIYEQYF.

This clone was recorded many times. The CDR3 spells CASSPNRVGNTIYF. CDR3 nucleotide sequence: TGTGCCAGCAGCCCAAACAGGGTCGGAAACACCATATATTTT. The chain links TRBV3-1 to TRBJ1-3, with D perhaps TRBD1 (6 bases). Germline CDR1 and CDR2: LGHDT and YNNKEL (reference sequence). This CDR3 contains 14 residues. V was cut by 4 bases and J by 4 bases, with 11 bases left in between.

By frequency in the sample, this clone is medium-sized. The CDR3 here is CASSEAVGQSYEQYF. In DNA form, the CDR3 reads TGTGCCAGCAGTGAAGCGGTGGGACAGTCCTACGAGCAGTACTTC. J is TRBJ2-7 and V is TRBV6-1; 7 bases line up with TRBD1. V lost 0 bases to trimming and J lost 1 base; unmatched junction nucleotides: 3. The germline gives CDR1 MNHNS, CDR2 SASEGT. The CDR3 spans 15 residues.

This clone was counted ten times or more. V usage is TRBV20-1 and J usage is TRBJ2-7; perhaps TRBD2 as D (6 bases). The V end was cut by 0 bases, the J end by 1 base, with 13 bases between. There are 15 residues in the CDR3. Germline CDR1 DFQATT, CDR2 SNEGSKA (reference sequence). The CDR3 here is CSARDLASASYEQYF. The DNA of the CDR3 is TGCAGTGCTAGAGATCTGGCTAGCGCGTCCTACGAGCAGTACTTC.

This clone has ten or more counts. The V call is TRBV7-2, the J call TRBJ2-1; D is ambiguous. The CDR3 length is 14 residues. V was shortened by 4 bases and J by 1 base, with 8 bases between the two germline ends. Germline assignment: CDR1 SGHTA and CDR2 FQGNSA. The CDR3 coding sequence is TGTGCCAGCAGCTCCGCCCATTCCTACAATGAGCAGTTCTTC. Its translation: CASSSAHSYNEQFF.

The chain links TRBV20-1 to TRBJ1-6; 9 bases are shared with TRBD1. The CDR3 runs to 14 residues. V shed 2 bases, J shed 9 bases, and the junction held 5 bases outside the gene matches. The germline V gene encodes CDR1 DFQATT and CDR2 SNEGSKA (reference sequence). CDR3 residues: CSARLPGQGSPLHF. The CDR3 region has the DNA TGCAGTGCTAGACTGCCGGGACAGGGTTCACCCCTCCACTTT.

Judged by abundance, this clone is large (0.1 to 1%). V usage is TRBV28 and J usage is TRBJ2-7, with D uncertain. Germline-derived CDR1 and CDR2 are MDHEN and SYDVKM. The CDR3 is 13 amino acids. V was shortened by 5 bases and J by 2 bases, with 10 bases between the two germline ends. CDR3 bases: TGTGCCAGCAGTCTACCGTCTCCCTACGAGCAGTACTTC. This sequence encodes CASSLPSPYEQYF.

This clone was detected only a few times. Germline is not matched at one junction end, which may reflect a read error. J is TRBJ2-2 and V is TRBV6-2 or TRBV6-3; D perhaps matches TRBD2 (5 bases). Germline CDR1 is MNHEY and CDR2 is SVGEGT. The CDR3 covers 11 residues. This CDR3 is CSSSYVGDLFF. The CDR3 bases are TGTTCCAGCAGTTATGTCGGGGATCTGTTTTTT.

This clone showed up many times. The rearrangement uses TRBV14 and TRBJ2-7; TRBD2 matches 10 bases. CDR1 and CDR2 (germline): SGHDN, FVKESK. This CDR3 spans 15 amino acids. V shed 3 bases and J 3 bases; nucleotides not matched to a gene: 5. The CDR3: CASSHTSGNFYEQYF. CDR3 DNA sequence: TGTGCCAGCAGCCATACTAGCGGGAATTTCTACGAGCAGTACTTC.

This clone appeared many times. CDR3 nucleotides: TGTGCCAGCAGCCAGCCCCGACGGCCCGGGGAGCTGTTTTTT. Its protein product is CASSQPRRPGELFF. This chain joins TRBV7-9 and TRBJ2-2, with D hard to call. V lost 5 bases to trimming and J lost 6 bases, with 13 bases between them. Per germline, CDR1 SEHNR and CDR2 FQNEAQ (reference sequence). The CDR3 extends over 14 amino acids.

This clone is medium-sized (0.01 to 0.1%). The chain joins TRBV5-1 to TRBJ2-2; 8 bases align to TRBD1. The germline CDR1 and CDR2 sequences are SGHRS and YFSETQ. The CDR3 sequence is 15 residues long. Trimming took 4 bases from V and 4 from J; bases not matched to a gene: 6. The CDR3 nucleotides read TGCGCCAGCAGCGAACAGGGGGACGGCACCGGGGAGCTGTTTTTT. It translates to CASSEQGDGTGELFF.

This clone was picked up many times. The gene calls are TRBV19 and TRBJ2-2; 8 bases line up with TRBD1. This CDR3 has 15 residues. The J segment lost 6 bases and the V segment lost 3 bases, leaving 6 bases of the junction unmatched. Germline CDR1 reads LNHDA; CDR2 reads SQIVND (reference sequence). DNA for the CDR3: TGTGCCAGTAGTATGACCAGGGGGCTTCCCGGGGAGCTGTTTTTT. This sequence encodes CASSMTRGLPGELFF. Looking up the rest from reference TRBV19 and TRBJ2-2 gives the full variable domain: DGGITQSPKYLFRKEGQNVTLSCEQNLNHDAMYWYRQDPGQGLRLIYYSQIVNDFQKGDIAEGYSVSREKKESFPLTVTSAQKNPTAFYLCASSMTRGLPGELFFGEGSRLTVL.

Of note for this clone: This may arise from a read error, as a much more abundant clone is one base away. The same CDR3 is also encoded by other DNA sequences in this sample. The gene calls are TRBV4-2 and TRBJ2-1; D is possibly TRBD2 (5 bases). CDR1 is LGHNA and CDR2 is YNFKEQ in the germline V gene. The CDR3 loop spans 16 amino acids. The CDR3 DNA sequence: TGTGCCAGCAGCCAAGATCGATTGGCGGGCCACAACGAGCAGTTCTTC. This encodes CASSQDRLAGHNEQFF.

Many counts were recorded for this clone. This rearrangement joins TRBV4-2 to TRBJ1-5; 12 nucleotides match TRBD1. The germline V gene encodes CDR1 LGHNA and CDR2 YNFKEQ. The ends lost 0 bases at V and 1 base at J; junction bases unmatched: 1. This CDR3 has 17 residues. The CDR3 DNA follows: TGTGCCAGCAGCCAAGATGGGACAGGGGGCAGCAATCAGCCCCAGCATTTT. Translating it yields CASSQDGTGGSNQPQHF.

This clone has a single count. This chain joins TRBV11-3 and TRBJ1-1; 7 bases map to TRBD1. Germline V gene sequence: CDR1 SGHNT, CDR2 YENEEA. This CDR3 is 14 amino acids long. Trimming at V came to 1 base and at J to 9 bases, leaving 8 bases not matched to a gene. The CDR3 DNA is TGTGCCAGCAGCTTAGCTCCAGGGGGTTTCAAAGCTTTCTTT. Encoded protein: CASSLAPGGFKAFF.

With regard to this clone: Sequence at one end of the junction differs from germline and may be a read error. The same CDR3 also results from other DNA sequences found in this sample. The rearrangement links TRBV14 to TRBJ1-4; possibly TRBD1 for D (6 bases). This CDR3 comprises 14 residues. CDR1 and CDR2 from the germline V gene are SGHDN and FVKESK. The CDR3 sequence is CASSPGATNEKLFF. CDR3 coding DNA: TGTGCCAGCAGCCCAGGGGCAACTAATGAAAAACTATTTTTT.

Many counts were recorded for this clone. The genes are TRBV4-2 and TRBJ1-6, with 10 bases matching TRBD1. The CDR3 length is 17 residues. Germline V gives CDR1 LGHNA, CDR2 YNFKEQ. With 0 bases clipped from V and 10 bases from J, the junction kept 9 bases outside the gene matches. The CDR3 here is CASSQDPWDRGLSPLHF. The CDR3 bases are TGTGCCAGCAGCCAAGATCCATGGGACAGGGGATTATCACCCCTCCACTTT.

This clone was observed at least ten times. The chain couples TRBV4-1 to TRBJ2-3; D remains ambiguous. CDR3 length: 13 residues. Germline assignment: CDR1 MGHRA and CDR2 YSYEKL. V was shortened by 4 bases and J by 2 bases, with 7 bases between the two germline ends. The CDR3 sequence: CASSLDNTDTQYF. As DNA, the CDR3 is TGCGCCAGCAGCCTTGATAACACAGATACGCAGTATTTT.

CDR3 region: CASSADSVTYGYTF. Here the CDR3 DNA reads TGCGCCAGCAGCGCAGACAGCGTAACCTATGGCTACACCTTC. The V gene is TRBV5-1, the J gene TRBJ1-2, with D perhaps matching TRBD1 (5 bases). The CDR3 totals 14 residues. CDR1 is SGHRS and CDR2 is YFSETQ in the germline V gene. Trimming took 4 bases from V and 4 from J, leaving 14 bases between them. The full variable domain, its missing parts supplied by reference TRBV5-1 and TRBJ1-2, is KAGVTQTPRYLIKTRGQQVTLSCSPISGHRSVSWYQQTPGQGLQFLFEYFSETQRNKGNFPGRFSGRQFSNSRSEMNVSTLELGDSALYLCASSADSVTYGYTFGSGTRLTVV.

The gene calls are TRBV6-2 or TRBV6-3 and TRBJ2-7; 8 bases agree with TRBD2. CDR1 and CDR2 from the germline V gene are MNHEY and SVGEGT. With V trimmed by 4 bases and J by 6 bases, 14 bases remained unmatched. CDR3 length equals 16 residues. The CDR3 spells CASSFTIGLARVEQYF. The CDR3 region has the DNA TGTGCCAGCAGTTTCACGATCGGACTAGCCCGGGTCGAGCAGTACTTC.